The sequence of this T cell receptor beta chain was determined in a study of prognosis after radiotherapy for stage I lung cancer. The genomic DNA TCR beta CDR3 region underwent two rounds of multiplex PCR. Gene-specific TRBV and TRBJ primers were used in PCR round one. TCRdb fed the multiplex PCR reads into MiXCR, producing one record per CDR3 protein. The sample holds just under 20,000 distinct CDR3 sequences, about a quarter seen once. The germline CDR1 and CDR2 sequences are SGHDT and YYEEEE. The CDR3 length is 16 residues. V lost 4 bases and J lost 2; bases outside the gene matches: 11. In its sample, this clonotype was seen many times.

V gene TRBV5-6 combines with J gene TRBJ2-5; 7 nucleotides match TRBD1. The sequencing here drew on PBMCs, taken before or after stereotactic body radiation therapy (not recorded which). The receptor was isolated from a donor over 45 with non-small cell lung cancer. The CDR3 DNA is TGTGCCAGCAGCAACGATCCGGGACAGATACAAGAGACCCAGTACTTC. Translated, it gives CASSNDPGQIQETQYF.